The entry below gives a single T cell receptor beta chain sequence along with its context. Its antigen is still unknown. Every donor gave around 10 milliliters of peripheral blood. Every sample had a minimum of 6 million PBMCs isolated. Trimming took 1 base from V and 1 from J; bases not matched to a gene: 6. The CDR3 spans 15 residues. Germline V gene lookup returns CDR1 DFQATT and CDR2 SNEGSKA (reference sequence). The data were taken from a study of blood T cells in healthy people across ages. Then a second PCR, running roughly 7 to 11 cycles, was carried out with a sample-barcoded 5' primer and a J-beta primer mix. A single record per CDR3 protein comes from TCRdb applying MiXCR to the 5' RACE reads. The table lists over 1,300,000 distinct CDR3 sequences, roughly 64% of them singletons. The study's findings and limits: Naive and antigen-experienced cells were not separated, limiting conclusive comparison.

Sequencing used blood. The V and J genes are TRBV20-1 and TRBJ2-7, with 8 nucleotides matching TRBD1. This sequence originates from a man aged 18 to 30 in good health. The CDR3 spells CSARGSRQGSYEQYF. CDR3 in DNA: TGCAGTGCTAGAGGGTCGAGACAGGGGTCCTACGAGCAGTACTTC.